A selection of T cell receptor beta chains follows, all from one sample in a study of regulatory T cells in long-lasting Graves disease. MiXCR was run by TCRdb on the multiplex PCR reads, yielding one entry per CDR3 protein. Counted here are about 450,000 distinct CDR3 sequences, about a quarter occurring once; the ten biggest clones make up around 26%. Material: peripheral blood mononuclear cells (PBMCs), obtained when the disease was refractory, from a patient treated with antithyroid drugs. The receptors were sampled from a female donor with Graves disease. Both conserved end residues are part of each CDR3. D genes are given only for firm matches. Clone size, where shown, is once, few, many, or a class for clones that have expanded.

NA NA TRBJ1-1 TRBV6-5 CASSLLTLTRPEAFF TGTGCCAGCAGTTTATTGACACTCACGAGGCCTGAAGCTTTCTTT
NA NA TRBJ2-5 TRBV20-1 CSASDWREKETQYF TGCAGTGCTAGTGATTGGCGAGAAAAAGAGACCCAGTACTTC
TRBD2 few TRBJ2-5 TRBV7-2 CASSSTSFETQYF TGTGCCAGCAGCTCGACTAGCTTCGAGACCCAGTACTTC
TRBD1 NA TRBJ2-6 TRBV6-2/TRBV6-3 CASRSPLTGVGANVLTF TGTGCCAGCAGATCACCTCTGACAGGGGTAGGGGCCAACGTCCTGACTTTC
TRBD1 NA TRBJ1-1 TRBV19 CASSPSTGGPKEAFF TGTGCCAGTAGTCCAAGCACAGGGGGACCTAAAGAAGCTTTCTTT
NA few TRBJ1-5 TRBV6-1 CASQGSYNQPQHF TGTGCCAGCCAGGGGAGTTACAATCAGCCCCAGCATTTT
NA few TRBJ2-7 TRBV2 CASSELDMAQQDYEQYF TGTGCCAGCAGTGAACTCGATATGGCGCAACAGGACTACGAGCAGTACTTC
NA few TRBJ1-1 TRBV5-6 CASTWLGEDTEAFF TGTGCCAGCACCTGGTTGGGAGAGGACACTGAAGCTTTCTTT
TRBD2 NA TRBJ2-4 TRBV30 CAWSSFLAGGNIQYF TGTGCCTGGAGTTCCTTTCTAGCGGGAGGAAACATTCAGTACTTC
NA NA TRBJ1-5 TRBV6-1 CASSRRTSRNYSNQPQHF TGTGCCAGCAGTCGCAGAACCTCACGGAATTATAGCAATCAGCCCCAGCATTTT
TRBD2 few TRBJ2-5 TRBV20-1 CSAAGLEETQYF TGCAGTGCGGCCGGACTAGAAGAGACCCAGTACTTC
NA many TRBJ2-7 TRBV2 CAINRDKDIYEQYF TGTGCCATCAACCGGGACAAAGACATCTACGAGCAGTACTTC
TRBD2 many TRBJ2-7 TRBV28 CASSRLAGGYEQYF TGTGCCAGCAGTAGACTAGCGGGAGGCTACGAGCAGTACTTC
TRBD2 NA TRBJ2-7 TRBV6-1 CASRHIAGGAYEQYF TGTGCCAGCAGACACATAGCGGGAGGGGCCTACGAGCAGTACTTC
NA NA TRBJ1-5 TRBV19 CASSIAVGNQPQHF TGTGCCAGTAGTATAGCGGTAGGCAATCAGCCCCAGCATTTT
NA NA TRBJ1-3 TRBV5-1 CASTLSGQIRNTIYF TGCGCCAGCACCCTTAGCGGACAGATCAGAAACACCATATATTTT